The 13 T cell receptor beta chains below all came from one sample that was sequenced in a study of T cells in Graves' hyperthyroidism and ophthalmopathy. TCR beta CDR3 region amplification was performed from RNA transcripts. During a first-round RT-PCR of the TCR CDR3, the HTBI primer set was used. Each CDR3 protein is one row after TCRdb ran MiXCR on the multiplex PCR reads. Of about 700,000 distinct CDR3 sequences in the sample, about 45% were seen once. The sequencing input was peripheral blood or thyroid tissue (not recorded which). All receptors come from an adult man with Graves' disease, either hyperthyroidism or ophthalmopathy (not recorded which).

The V call is TRBV10-1, the J call TRBJ1-2, with TRBD1 as a possible D gene (5 bases). Germline CDR1 reads WNHNN; CDR2 reads SYGVQD (reference sequence). The CDR3 runs to 13 residues. V was shortened by 4 bases and J by 8 bases, with 14 bases between the two germline ends. The CDR3 region has the DNA TGCGCCAGCAGTGCTGGGGCCACGGGGGGCTACACCTTC. This gives the protein CASSAGATGGYTF.

This clonotype was seen at least ten times. The rearrangement links TRBV7-6 to TRBJ2-2, with 12 bases fitting TRBD2. Germline CDR1 SGHVS, CDR2 FNYEAQ. The V and J ends lost 5 bases and 8 bases, in that order; junction bases with no gene match: 6. The length of the CDR3 is 15 residues. This chain's CDR3 is CASSRTSGRTGELFF. For the CDR3, the DNA is TGTGCCAGCAGCCGTACTAGCGGGAGGACGGGGGAGCTGTTTTTT.

In this sample, this clonotype turned up a few times. Compared with germline, one end of the junction differs, possibly owing to a read error. The rearrangement uses TRBV10-3 and TRBJ1-6; TRBD1 matches at 7 bases. Germline lookup yields CDR1 ENHRY and CDR2 SYGVKD. The CDR3 totals 15 residues. The CDR3 here is CASSYGDSGNSPLHF. CDR3 sequence (DNA): TGTGCCAGCAGTTACGGGGACAGTGGAAATTCACCCCTCCACTTT.

Concerning this clonotype itself: One end of the junction varies from germline; a read error may be responsible. The chain has TRBV2 and TRBJ1-1; D unresolved. This CDR3 is built from 14 residues. CDR1 is SNHLY and CDR2 is FYNNEI in the germline V gene. Here the CDR3 DNA reads TGTGCCAGCACCCCACAGACCGTGAACACTGAAGCTTCCTTT. Translation gives CASTPQTVNTEASF.

This clonotype was picked up a small number of times. The V and J genes are TRBV14 and TRBJ2-7, with 10 positions matching TRBD2. Unmatched junction bases numbered 6, after V lost 4 bases and J lost 0 bases. CDR1 is SGHDN and CDR2 is FVKESK in the germline V gene. The CDR3 covers 16 residues. The CDR3 reads CASSLGLAASSYEQYF. CDR3 DNA: TGTGCCAGCAGCCTTGGACTAGCGGCGAGCTCCTACGAGCAGTACTTC.

The CDR3 here is CSESLTSGIVSSEQYF. The CDR3 DNA sequence: TGCAGTGAGTCTCTGACTAGCGGGATTGTCTCATCCGAGCAGTACTTC. The chain is built from TRBV20-1 and TRBJ2-7; 11 nucleotides agree with TRBD2. The CDR3 totals 16 residues. The germline V gene has CDR1 DFQATT and CDR2 SNEGSKA (reference sequence). V dropped 7 bases and J dropped 6; count of bases not matched to a gene: 17.

The chain couples TRBV6-6 to TRBJ1-5; D unclear. This CDR3 is built from 13 residues. The germline V and J ends were trimmed by 6 bases and 5 bases, with 11 bases remaining between them. The V gene's germline CDR1 is MNHNY and CDR2 SVGAGI (reference sequence). The CDR3: CASRDMRDQPQHF. The DNA for the CDR3 is TGTGCCAGCAGGGATATGAGAGATCAGCCCCAGCATTTT.

This clonotype was recorded a few times. The chain carries TRBV19 and TRBJ2-5; 10 positions agree with TRBD2. Germline values: CDR1 LNHDA, CDR2 SQIVND (reference sequence). This CDR3 contains 16 residues. V shed 6 bases and J 4 bases; nucleotides not matched to a gene: 11. The CDR3 sequence: CASSIPPLAGLETQYF. CDR3 coding DNA: TGTGCCAGTAGCATCCCCCCACTAGCGGGGTTAGAGACCCAGTACTTC. Full variable domain (outside the CDR3, taken from reference TRBV19 and TRBJ2-5): DGGITQSPKYLFRKEGQNVTLSCEQNLNHDAMYWYRQDPGQGLRLIYYSQIVNDFQKGDIAEGYSVSREKKESFPLTVTSAQKNPTAFYLCASSIPPLAGLETQYFGPGTRLLVL.

The V call is TRBV15, the J call TRBJ1-2, with 9 bases matching TRBD1. The germline CDR1 and CDR2 sequences are LNHNV and YYDKDF (reference sequence). Trimming removed 5 bases from V and 7 bases from J; junction bases left unmatched: 8. The CDR3 sequence is 14 residues long. DNA for the CDR3: TGTGCCACCAGCGGCCGGGACAGGGAGGGTGGCTACACCTTC. Translation: CATSGRDREGGYTF.

A few counts support this clonotype. The V gene is TRBV7-9, the J gene TRBJ1-5; the D is unclear. V lost 5 bases to trimming and J lost 0 bases, with 14 bases between them. Per the germline V gene, CDR1 is SEHNR and CDR2 is FQNEAQ (reference sequence). CDR3 length: 16 amino acids. The CDR3 here is CASSGLTDPSNQPQHF. Written as DNA, the CDR3 is TGTGCCAGCAGCGGCTTGACGGACCCTAGCAATCAGCCCCAGCATTTT. The whole variable domain, filled in from reference TRBV7-9 and TRBJ1-5, reads DTGVSQNPRHKITKRGQNVTFRCDPISEHNRLYWYRQTLGQGPEFLTYFQNEAQLEKSRLLSDRFSAERPKGSFSTLEIQRTEQGDSAMYLCASSGLTDPSNQPQHFGDGTRLSIL.

The rearrangement uses TRBV20-1 and TRBJ1-1, with 7 bases fitting TRBD1. This CDR3 is 13 amino acids long. Germline CDR1 and CDR2: DFQATT and SNEGSKA (reference sequence). With V trimmed by 3 bases and J by 5 bases, 6 bases remained unmatched. In nucleotides, the CDR3 is TGCAGTGCTAGTTGGGGCAGGGGGACTGAAGCTTTCTTT. It codes for CSASWGRGTEAFF.

The CDR3 sequence: CASSYSRTGANYGYTF. CDR3 in DNA: TGTGCCAGCAGTTACTCTAGGACAGGGGCCAACTATGGCTACACCTTC. The chain is built from TRBV6-2 or TRBV6-3 and TRBJ1-2; 9 nucleotides agree with TRBD1. CDR3 length: 16 amino acids. V gave up 0 bases and J gave up 2 bases; unmatched junction bases: 4. The germline CDR1 and CDR2 sequences are MNHEY and SVGEGT.

Turning to this clonotype: Possible read error: a much larger clone is one base away. The chain joins TRBV29-1 to TRBJ2-7, with D tentatively TRBD2 (6 bases). The CDR3 covers 13 residues. Between the trimmed V and J ends, which lost 2 bases and 5 bases, there was a span of 13 bases. Germline values: CDR1 SQVTM, CDR2 ANQGSEA. The CDR3 coding sequence is TGCAGCGTTGAATTCGTGGGAGGCGACGAGCAGTACTTC. Protein sequence: CSVEFVGGDEQYF.